These T cell receptor beta chains were read from a single sample in a study of cytomegalovirus exposure and HLA in healthy donors. The protocol was immunoSEQ multiplex PCR, while the TCRdb copy is restricted to in-frame clones and leaves out a portion. The table has roughly 150,000 clones, almost 85% seen once. What was sequenced was PBMCs. The source of these receptors is a man younger than 40 in good health and CMV-seropositive. Both conserved end residues are part of each CDR3. Fields, in order: V gene, J gene, CDR3 protein.

V: TRBV7-9; J: TRBJ2-7; CDR3: CASSPVSGGAYEQYF
V: TRBV11-2; J: TRBJ2-3; CDR3: CASSLSLTDTQYF
V: TRBV5-5; J: TRBJ1-3; CDR3: CASSLRVWTGNFSGNTIYF
V: TRBV6-1; J: TRBJ2-6; CDR3: CASSETPGQGLSGANVLTF
V: TRBV7-8; J: TRBJ1-1; CDR3: CASSARGSNTEAFF
V: TRBV11-2; J: TRBJ2-7; CDR3: CASSLGAGRTYEQYF
V: TRBV15; J: TRBJ2-7; CDR3: CATSSPPGSGRGSSYEQYF
V: TRBV9; J: TRBJ2-2; CDR3: CASSVARGINTGELFF
V: TRBV27; J: TRBJ2-7; CDR3: CASSGPGAGVPGEQYF
V: TRBV9; J: TRBJ1-5; CDR3: CASSVGTGVGNQPQHF
V: TRBV4-1; J: TRBJ1-2; CDR3: CASSQLLWAGGGYTF
V: TRBV7-9; J: TRBJ2-1; CDR3: CASSNRLAGGPSPNEQFF
V: TRBV7-8; J: TRBJ2-1; CDR3: CASSLQNRVNPGVQFF
V: TRBV5-1; J: TRBJ2-1; CDR3: CASRLRLAGADEQFF
V: TRBV7-9; J: TRBJ1-1; CDR3: CASSPSGDRANTEAFF
V: TRBV7-6; J: TRBJ1-4; CDR3: CASSLAPGRVEKLFF
V: TRBV7-2; J: TRBJ1-2; CDR3: CASSLVGTPSGNYGYTF
V: TRBV7-3; J: TRBJ2-3; CDR3: CASSVGGGTDTQYF
V: TRBV5-1; J: TRBJ2-2; CDR3: CASSLGHLSGQLKPGELFF
V: TRBV27; J: TRBJ1-3; CDR3: CAGAAGNTIYF
V: TRBV7-6; J: TRBJ2-7; CDR3: CASSRQGEEEQYF
V: TRBV5-6; J: TRBJ1-2; CDR3: CASRYRGRSYGYTF
V: TRBV11-3; J: TRBJ2-3; CDR3: CASSLKTGETHTQYF
V: TRBV18; J: TRBJ1-4; CDR3: CASSPRTGKEEKLFF
V: TRBV11-2; J: TRBJ2-7; CDR3: CASSLVLADEQYF
V: TRBV27; J: TRBJ1-1; CDR3: CASWIGATEAFF
V: TRBV7-2; J: TRBJ1-5; CDR3: CASSPAGEISNQPQHF
V: TRBV10-3; J: TRBJ2-2; CDR3: CAIRRDMRPGELFF